Described below is a single TCR beta chain sequence and its context. The source of the sample is a study of blood T cell repertoires in COVID-19. Whole-study context: Collection of acute and convalescent COVID-19 samples took place in the United States, Italy and Spain. The cDNA or gDNA used as material had been derived from T cells, B-cell-depleted T cells, or PBMCs.

Source study methods: Amplifying reference gene primers gave estimates of nucleated cell counts. Produced via immunoSEQ multiplex PCR; TCRdb's table is partial and in-frame only. V and J calls and clone size are copied from that table; D and trimming were computed from the DNA. The profile shows around 130,000 clones, approximately 84% of them singletons. Germline CDR1 and CDR2: MNHNS and SASEGT. CDR3 length: 16 residues. The V end lost 0 bases, the J end lost 5 bases, and 16 bases lay between the germline ends. The receptor was isolated from a human donor in a cohort sampled during active COVID-19. V and J are TRBV6-1 and TRBJ1-1; a possible D gene is TRBD1 (6 bases). Sequenced: peripheral blood. Written as DNA, the CDR3 is TGTGCCAGCAGTGAAGCAGGTGGGGGCTGGTATACTGAAGCTTTCTTT. It yields the protein CASSEAGGGWYTEAFF.